The TCR beta chain described here comes from a study of Ad26.COV2.S vaccination and SARS-CoV-2 variants. Study as a whole: Intramuscular Ad26.COV2.S doses were given once or twice, 56 days apart. Findings of the study overall: Non-spike TCR breadth was similar in vaccine and placebo recipients.

CDR1 and CDR2 (germline): SEHNR, FQNEAQ (reference sequence). Trimming pared 3 bases from V and 3 bases from J, leaving 13 bases between. The CDR3 is 15 amino acids. Treatment described: roughly 19 received Ad26.COV2.S at low or high dose, single or two shots; 5 received placebo; per-sample allocation not given. Samples came from day 63 after the first vaccine or placebo injection. Here immunoSEQ multiplex PCR was the method, and the copy in TCRdb shows in-frame clones only, minus some. The sample includes roughly 500,000 clones, roughly 87% of them seen just once. Remarks on this clone: Its antigen remains unknown.

This sequence originates from a person aged 18 to 65 who received the Ad26.COV2.S COVID-19 vaccine or a placebo. This chain links TRBV7-9 with TRBJ2-3; perhaps TRBD2 as D (6 bases). This material consisted of peripheral blood, taken in a trial of Ad26.COV2.S vaccine versus placebo. CDR3 sequence (DNA): TGTGCCAGCAGCTTTGGCGGGGTAAAAACAGATACGCAGTATTTT. This gives the protein CASSFGGVKTDTQYF.